The sequence of this T cell receptor beta chain was determined in a study of persistence of HIV-infected CD4 T cells. Overall study: CD4+ T cells responding to CMV or HIV-1 Gag were isolated.

About this clone itself: As yet, its antigen is unknown.

The stimulus was an HIV-1 Gag 15-mer peptide pool, 0.85 to 1 ug/peptide/mL. CD40L/CD69 double-negative CD45RO-high memory CD4+ T cells were collected. The ends lost 7 bases at V and 4 bases at J; junction bases unmatched: 8. The CDR3 contains 16 residues. Germline V gene data show CDR1 as KGHDR and CDR2 as SFDVKD. The libraries were made with immunoSEQ version 4 in survey mode. Clones were sequenced by immunoSEQ multiplex PCR, and TCRdb holds only the in-frame ones, with some missing. The table lists approximately 39,000 clones, roughly 80% of them singletons, with 0.85% to 1% in the top ten. This chain uses TRBV24-1 with TRBJ2-2; 10 bases agree with TRBD1. This receptor was obtained from an adult with HIV. The donor label of this sample is uncertain. The sample in question was cultured CD4+ T cells from PBMCs, obtained from a patient who received antiretroviral therapy. The CDR3 nucleotides read TGTGCCACCAGATCCCGGGACAGGGGCCCCACCGGGGAGCTGTTTTTT. It yields the protein CATRSRDRGPTGELFF.